The clone carrying this TCR beta chain is a singleton in its sample. This entry comes from a study of blood T cell repertoires in COVID-19. Study details: Samples came from the United States, Italy and Spain, spanning acute and convalescent COVID-19. From T cells, B-cell-depleted T cells, or PBMCs came the material, which was cDNA or gDNA.

The CDR3 is 11 residues long. Deletions cut 7 bases from V and 7 bases from J, with 8 bases between. Germline V lookup: CDR1 SNHLY, CDR2 FYNNEI. A Seattle source enrolled patients during active infection and followed them longitudinally. In the study's own analysis: Estimated nucleated cell counts came from reference gene primer amplification. The table came from immunoSEQ multiplex PCR; TCRdb's copy has only in-frame clones and leaves some out. V and J calls and clone size come straight from that table; D and trimming were deduced from the DNA. Among some 250,000 clones listed, roughly nine tenths were seen once.

Sequences were obtained from peripheral blood. The chain is built from TRBV2 and TRBJ1-3; D possibly corresponds to TRBD1 (5 bases). The clonotype was recovered from a woman aged 25 to 45 with COVID-19, enrolled during active disease. The CDR3 spells CASTGGNTIYF. Here the CDR3 DNA reads TGTGCCAGCACTGGGGGGAACACCATATATTTT.